This T cell receptor (beta chain) emerged from a study of neoadjuvant anti-PD-1 for oral cavity cancer. Study at large: Around day 43, patients without progression received a fourth nivolumab dose before surgery.

Patients were newly diagnosed with stage II-IVA oral cavity squamous cell carcinoma without prior systemic or radiation treatment. This clone was counted once. Method: immunoSEQ multiplex PCR; TCRdb's copy keeps in-frame clones and lacks some. The sample lists some 6,700 clones; around 50% were seen once. CDR1 MNHNS and CDR2 SASEGT come from the germline V gene. The CDR3 is made up of 14 amino acids. Trimming pared 5 bases from V and 4 bases from J, leaving 12 bases between. This TCR was recovered from a person aged 35-80 years with oral cavity squamous cell carcinoma. The starting material was tumor tissue, obtained before nivolumab (anti-PD-1) treatment. The chain employs TRBV6-1 and TRBJ1-3; the D is unclear. In DNA, the CDR3 is TGTGCCAGCAGTTATTCAGTGCCCGGAAACACCATATATTTT. It encodes CASSYSVPGNTIYF.